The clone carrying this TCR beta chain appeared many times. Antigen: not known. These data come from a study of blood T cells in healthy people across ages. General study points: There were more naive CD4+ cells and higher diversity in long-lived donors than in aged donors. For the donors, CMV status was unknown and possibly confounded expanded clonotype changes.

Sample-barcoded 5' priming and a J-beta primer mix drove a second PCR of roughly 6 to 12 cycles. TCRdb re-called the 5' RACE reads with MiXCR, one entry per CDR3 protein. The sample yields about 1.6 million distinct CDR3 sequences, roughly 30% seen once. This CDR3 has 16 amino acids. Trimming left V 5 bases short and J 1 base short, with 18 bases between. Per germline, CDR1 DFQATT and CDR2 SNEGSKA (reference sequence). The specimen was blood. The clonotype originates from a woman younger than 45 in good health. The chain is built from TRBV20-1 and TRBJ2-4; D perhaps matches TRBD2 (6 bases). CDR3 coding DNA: TGCAGTGCTTCCGGGACTTTAATTGAGGCCAAAAACATTCAGTACTTC. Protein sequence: CSASGTLIEAKNIQYF.